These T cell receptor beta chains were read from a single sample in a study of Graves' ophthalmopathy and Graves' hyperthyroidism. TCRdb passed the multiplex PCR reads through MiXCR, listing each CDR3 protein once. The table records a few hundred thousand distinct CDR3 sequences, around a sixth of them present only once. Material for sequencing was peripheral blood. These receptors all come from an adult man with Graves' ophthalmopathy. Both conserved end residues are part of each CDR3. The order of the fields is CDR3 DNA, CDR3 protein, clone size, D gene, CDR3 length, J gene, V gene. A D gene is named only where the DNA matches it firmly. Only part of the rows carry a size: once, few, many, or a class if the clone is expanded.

cdr3_nt: TGCAGTGCTAGAGGACGGCGCTCCTACGAGCAGTACTTC; cdr3_aa: CSARGRRSYEQYF; clone_size: many; d_call: NA; cdr3_length: 13; j_call: TRBJ2-7; v_call: TRBV20-1
cdr3_nt: TGTGCCAGCAGGTCCCCCCCCGGGGGAGAGAGCTATGGCTACACCTTC; cdr3_aa: CASRSPPGGESYGYTF; clone_size: many; d_call: NA; cdr3_length: 16; j_call: TRBJ1-2; v_call: TRBV28
cdr3_nt: TGTGCCAGTAGTATAGGACTCAGCTCCTACGAGCAGTACTTC; cdr3_aa: CASSIGLSSYEQYF; clone_size: many; d_call: NA; cdr3_length: 14; j_call: TRBJ2-7; v_call: TRBV19
cdr3_nt: TGTGCCAGCAGCCACTACCTAGCGGTTCAGAACACCGGGGAGCTGTTTTTT; cdr3_aa: CASSHYLAVQNTGELFF; clone_size: NA; d_call: TRBD2; cdr3_length: 17; j_call: TRBJ2-2; v_call: TRBV4-2
cdr3_nt: TGCAGCGTTGTCACGATAAACACTGAAGCTTTCTTT; cdr3_aa: CSVVTINTEAFF; clone_size: many; d_call: NA; cdr3_length: 12; j_call: TRBJ1-1; v_call: TRBV29-1
cdr3_nt: TGTGCCAGCAGCCAAGAGGCAAGGGGGACTGAAGCTTTCTTT; cdr3_aa: CASSQEARGTEAFF; clone_size: many; d_call: NA; cdr3_length: 14; j_call: TRBJ1-1; v_call: TRBV3-1
cdr3_nt: TGTGCCAGCAGTGGAAACCCCGGGACAGAAGAGACCCAGTACTTC; cdr3_aa: CASSGNPGTEETQYF; clone_size: many; d_call: TRBD1; cdr3_length: 15; j_call: TRBJ2-5; v_call: TRBV6-1
cdr3_nt: TGTGCCAGCGGCATTTATAATTCACCCCTCCACTTT; cdr3_aa: CASGIYNSPLHF; clone_size: many; d_call: NA; cdr3_length: 12; j_call: TRBJ1-6; v_call: TRBV7-2
cdr3_nt: TGTGCCACCACTCCAGCCGAGGGTGCCGCTTTCTTT; cdr3_aa: CATTPAEGAAFF; clone_size: many; d_call: NA; cdr3_length: 12; j_call: TRBJ1-1; v_call: TRBV6-5
cdr3_nt: TGTGCCAGCAGCGGGTCCACTGAAGCTTTCTTT; cdr3_aa: CASSGSTEAFF; clone_size: many; d_call: NA; cdr3_length: 11; j_call: TRBJ1-1; v_call: TRBV5-4
cdr3_nt: TGTGCCAGCAGTCCTCCGGGACGTGCGAAAGCTTTCTTT; cdr3_aa: CASSPPGRAKAFF; clone_size: NA; d_call: NA; cdr3_length: 13; j_call: TRBJ1-1; v_call: TRBV6-1
cdr3_nt: TGTGCTAGTGGTTTCGGGACAGCCATCTATGGCTACACCTTC; cdr3_aa: CASGFGTAIYGYTF; clone_size: many; d_call: TRBD1; cdr3_length: 14; j_call: TRBJ1-2; v_call: TRBV12-5
cdr3_nt: TGCGCCAGCAGCTTGGCCGGACAGAACAATCAGCCCCAGCATTTT; cdr3_aa: CASSLAGQNNQPQHF; clone_size: many; d_call: NA; cdr3_length: 15; j_call: TRBJ1-5; v_call: TRBV5-1
cdr3_nt: TGCGCCAGCAGCTACCAAGGACAGGGTCGAGAGACCCAGTACTTC; cdr3_aa: CASSYQGQGRETQYF; clone_size: NA; d_call: TRBD1; cdr3_length: 15; j_call: TRBJ2-5; v_call: TRBV5-1
cdr3_nt: TGCAGTGCTTCTCCCCCCTACACGAACACTGAAGCTTTCTTT; cdr3_aa: CSASPPYTNTEAFF; clone_size: many; d_call: NA; cdr3_length: 14; j_call: TRBJ1-1; v_call: TRBV20-1
cdr3_nt: TGTGCCAGCAGCTTAGGGGGTGTGGGGACTGAAGCTTTCTTT; cdr3_aa: CASSLGGVGTEAFF; clone_size: many; d_call: NA; cdr3_length: 14; j_call: TRBJ1-1; v_call: TRBV7-2
cdr3_nt: TGCGCCAGCAGCTCATGGCCCGGAACCTACGAGCAGTACTTC; cdr3_aa: CASSSWPGTYEQYF; clone_size: many; d_call: NA; cdr3_length: 14; j_call: TRBJ2-7; v_call: TRBV5-1
cdr3_nt: TGTGCTAGCAGCCTCACGGGCGCGTACCAAGAGACCCAGTACTTC; cdr3_aa: CASSLTGAYQETQYF; clone_size: NA; d_call: NA; cdr3_length: 15; j_call: TRBJ2-5; v_call: TRBV7-7
cdr3_nt: TGTGCCAGCAGGCGGACCGGGGGATTGGGAACTGAAGCTTTCTTT; cdr3_aa: CASRRTGGLGTEAFF; clone_size: many; d_call: NA; cdr3_length: 15; j_call: TRBJ1-1; v_call: TRBV6-6
cdr3_nt: TGTGCCAGCAGCTTCCTCAGGGGGCGGTTTGGAAATCAGCCCCAGCATTTT; cdr3_aa: CASSFLRGRFGNQPQHF; clone_size: many; d_call: TRBD1; cdr3_length: 17; j_call: TRBJ1-5; v_call: TRBV7-8
cdr3_nt: TGTGCCAGCAGTGAAATAGGGTATCAGCCCCAGCATTTT; cdr3_aa: CASSEIGYQPQHF; clone_size: many; d_call: NA; cdr3_length: 13; j_call: TRBJ1-5; v_call: TRBV2
cdr3_nt: TGTGCCAGCGGGCAGGGGACAGGGGGCTTTTCAGAGGGGCTCTCTGGAAACACCATATATTTT; cdr3_aa: CASGQGTGGFSEGLSGNTIYF; clone_size: many; d_call: TRBD1; cdr3_length: 21; j_call: TRBJ1-3; v_call: TRBV25-1
cdr3_nt: TGTGCCAGCAGCTTTTCCAGTCCGGGACATCCGACCCAGTACTTC; cdr3_aa: CASSFSSPGHPTQYF; clone_size: many; d_call: NA; cdr3_length: 15; j_call: TRBJ2-5; v_call: TRBV7-8
cdr3_nt: TGTGCCAGCAGCTTAGGGGTAGGGGCGAACACTGAAGCTTTCTTT; cdr3_aa: CASSLGVGANTEAFF; clone_size: many; d_call: NA; cdr3_length: 15; j_call: TRBJ1-1; v_call: TRBV11-2
cdr3_nt: TGTGCCAGTAGTATGTCGGGAGGGACCTACGAGCAGTACTTC; cdr3_aa: CASSMSGGTYEQYF; clone_size: many; d_call: TRBD2; cdr3_length: 14; j_call: TRBJ2-7; v_call: TRBV19
cdr3_nt: TGTGCCAGCAGTCCACAAAGGAGAAACTATGGCTACACCTTC; cdr3_aa: CASSPQRRNYGYTF; clone_size: many; d_call: NA; cdr3_length: 14; j_call: TRBJ1-2; v_call: TRBV12-3/TRBV12-4
cdr3_nt: TGTGCCAGCACCAAAAGACAGGGGGGTACTGAAGCTTTCTTT; cdr3_aa: CASTKRQGGTEAFF; clone_size: many; d_call: TRBD1; cdr3_length: 14; j_call: TRBJ1-1; v_call: TRBV28
cdr3_nt: TGTGCCAGCAGCGTAGGTTCAGGGGGGACCCAAGAGACCCAGTACTTC; cdr3_aa: CASSVGSGGTQETQYF; clone_size: many; d_call: NA; cdr3_length: 16; j_call: TRBJ2-5; v_call: TRBV9
cdr3_nt: TGTGCCAGCAGTTTATGGCAGGAATATAATTCACCCCTCCACTTT; cdr3_aa: CASSLWQEYNSPLHF; clone_size: NA; d_call: NA; cdr3_length: 15; j_call: TRBJ1-6; v_call: TRBV27
cdr3_nt: TGTGCCAGCAGTAAACTTCCGGGACAGGGAGAAGAGACCCAGTACTTC; cdr3_aa: CASSKLPGQGEETQYF; clone_size: NA; d_call: TRBD1; cdr3_length: 16; j_call: TRBJ2-5; v_call: TRBV6-1
cdr3_nt: TGTGCCAGCAGAAAACAGGGGCAGGGTTCACCCCTCCACTTT; cdr3_aa: CASRKQGQGSPLHF; clone_size: many; d_call: TRBD1; cdr3_length: 14; j_call: TRBJ1-6; v_call: TRBV28
cdr3_nt: TGTGCCAGCAGTGGTATGAAGGGGTCGGTCCCTGGGGCCAACGTCCTGACTTTC; cdr3_aa: CASSGMKGSVPGANVLTF; clone_size: many; d_call: NA; cdr3_length: 18; j_call: TRBJ2-6; v_call: TRBV6-1
cdr3_nt: TGTGCCAGCAGCCCCAAGACAGGGACCACTGAAGCTTTCTTT; cdr3_aa: CASSPKTGTTEAFF; clone_size: many; d_call: TRBD1; cdr3_length: 14; j_call: TRBJ1-1; v_call: TRBV11-2
cdr3_nt: TGTGCCAGCAGTTTCGAGTTGAACACTGAAGCTTTCTTT; cdr3_aa: CASSFELNTEAFF; clone_size: many; d_call: NA; cdr3_length: 13; j_call: TRBJ1-1; v_call: TRBV12-3/TRBV12-4
cdr3_nt: TGTGCCAGCAGCGCCCAGGGCGCCTATGGCTACACCTTC; cdr3_aa: CASSAQGAYGYTF; clone_size: many; d_call: NA; cdr3_length: 13; j_call: TRBJ1-2; v_call: TRBV14
cdr3_nt: TGTGCCAGCAGAGCCAACAGGGTCCGGTACGAGCAGTACTTC; cdr3_aa: CASRANRVRYEQYF; clone_size: many; d_call: NA; cdr3_length: 14; j_call: TRBJ2-7; v_call: TRBV2
cdr3_nt: TGTGCCAGCAGCGTAGTTGAAGCGTCGGAGACCCAGTACTTC; cdr3_aa: CASSVVEASETQYF; clone_size: many; d_call: NA; cdr3_length: 14; j_call: TRBJ2-5; v_call: TRBV9
cdr3_nt: TGTGCCAGCAGCTTAGGGTTTGCCAATCAGCCCCAGCATTTT; cdr3_aa: CASSLGFANQPQHF; clone_size: many; d_call: NA; cdr3_length: 14; j_call: TRBJ1-5; v_call: TRBV7-9
cdr3_nt: TGCGCCAGCAGCCAAGTGGGACAGGTTCCTTTCCGCTACACCTTC; cdr3_aa: CASSQVGQVPFRYTF; clone_size: many; d_call: TRBD1; cdr3_length: 15; j_call: TRBJ1-2; v_call: TRBV4-3
cdr3_nt: TGTGCCAGCTCACTCAGACAGGGGGGAGACGCTGAAGCTTTCTTT; cdr3_aa: CASSLRQGGDAEAFF; clone_size: many; d_call: TRBD1; cdr3_length: 15; j_call: TRBJ1-1; v_call: TRBV18
cdr3_nt: TGCGCCAGCAGCTTGGGGTTCGCGACAAACACCGGGGAGCTGTTTTTT; cdr3_aa: CASSLGFATNTGELFF; clone_size: many; d_call: NA; cdr3_length: 16; j_call: TRBJ2-2; v_call: TRBV5-1
cdr3_nt: TGTGCCAGCAGCTTAGTGAGGGATGAGCAGTACTTC; cdr3_aa: CASSLVRDEQYF; clone_size: many; d_call: NA; cdr3_length: 12; j_call: TRBJ2-7; v_call: TRBV7-8
cdr3_nt: TGTGCCAGCAGCAACAACCCAGGGGTTGGAAACACCATATATTTT; cdr3_aa: CASSNNPGVGNTIYF; clone_size: many; d_call: NA; cdr3_length: 15; j_call: TRBJ1-3; v_call: TRBV7-3
cdr3_nt: TGTGCCACCAGTGATTTGCATTCGGGGACCCAGCATTTT; cdr3_aa: CATSDLHSGTQHF; clone_size: many; d_call: NA; cdr3_length: 13; j_call: TRBJ1-5; v_call: TRBV24-1
cdr3_nt: TGTGCCAGCGGAAGGCACAACGAGCAGTACTTC; cdr3_aa: CASGRHNEQYF; clone_size: many; d_call: NA; cdr3_length: 11; j_call: TRBJ2-7; v_call: TRBV6-2/TRBV6-3
cdr3_nt: TGCAGTGCCCAGCGGGACGCCTACGAGCAGTACTTC; cdr3_aa: CSAQRDAYEQYF; clone_size: many; d_call: TRBD2; cdr3_length: 12; j_call: TRBJ2-7; v_call: TRBV20-1
cdr3_nt: TGTGCCAGCTCACCAAATGGGGACTATGGCTACACCTTC; cdr3_aa: CASSPNGDYGYTF; clone_size: many; d_call: NA; cdr3_length: 13; j_call: TRBJ1-2; v_call: TRBV18
cdr3_nt: TGTGCCTGGAGTCCTACCTCCGATCAGCCCCAGCATTTT; cdr3_aa: CAWSPTSDQPQHF; clone_size: many; d_call: NA; cdr3_length: 13; j_call: TRBJ1-5; v_call: TRBV30
cdr3_nt: TGTGCCAGCAGCTTATTCAGGGGGTTTATCCAAGAGACCCAGTACTTC; cdr3_aa: CASSLFRGFIQETQYF; clone_size: NA; d_call: TRBD1; cdr3_length: 16; j_call: TRBJ2-5; v_call: TRBV7-9
cdr3_nt: TGTGCCAGCAGTTCCCGGGGCCAGGGGAACACTGAAGCTTTCTTT; cdr3_aa: CASSSRGQGNTEAFF; clone_size: many; d_call: NA; cdr3_length: 15; j_call: TRBJ1-1; v_call: TRBV6-5
cdr3_nt: TGTGCCAGCAGCTTAAGCCACGGGGACGAGACCCAGTACTTC; cdr3_aa: CASSLSHGDETQYF; clone_size: many; d_call: NA; cdr3_length: 14; j_call: TRBJ2-5; v_call: TRBV7-2
cdr3_nt: TGTGCCAGCAGCTCATCGGGACACCTTTCCTACGAGCAGTACTTC; cdr3_aa: CASSSSGHLSYEQYF; clone_size: many; d_call: NA; cdr3_length: 15; j_call: TRBJ2-7; v_call: TRBV13
cdr3_nt: TGTGCCAGCAGCCAGCTCCCCATGAACACTGAAGCTTTCTTT; cdr3_aa: CASSQLPMNTEAFF; clone_size: many; d_call: NA; cdr3_length: 14; j_call: TRBJ1-1; v_call: TRBV3-1
cdr3_nt: TGTGCCAGTAGTATTGTACCAGGGATTAACACCGGGGAGCTGTTTTTT; cdr3_aa: CASSIVPGINTGELFF; clone_size: many; d_call: NA; cdr3_length: 16; j_call: TRBJ2-2; v_call: TRBV19
cdr3_nt: TGTGCCAGCAGGAGGGGACGGTATAGCAATCAGCCCCAGCATTTT; cdr3_aa: CASRRGRYSNQPQHF; clone_size: NA; d_call: NA; cdr3_length: 15; j_call: TRBJ1-5; v_call: TRBV2
cdr3_nt: TGTGCCAGCAGTTTGCGGGGGCGTAATGAAGCTTTCTTT; cdr3_aa: CASSLRGRNEAFF; clone_size: NA; d_call: NA; cdr3_length: 13; j_call: TRBJ1-1; v_call: TRBV6-5
cdr3_nt: TGTGCCAGCAGCCAAGGACAGGGCTTGTACCAAGAGACCCAGTACTTC; cdr3_aa: CASSQGQGLYQETQYF; clone_size: many; d_call: TRBD1; cdr3_length: 16; j_call: TRBJ2-5; v_call: TRBV3-1
cdr3_nt: TGTGCCAGCAGTCGGCTCCGGACTAGCGGGTTCCAAGAGACCCAGTACTTC; cdr3_aa: CASSRLRTSGFQETQYF; clone_size: many; d_call: TRBD2; cdr3_length: 17; j_call: TRBJ2-5; v_call: TRBV6-5